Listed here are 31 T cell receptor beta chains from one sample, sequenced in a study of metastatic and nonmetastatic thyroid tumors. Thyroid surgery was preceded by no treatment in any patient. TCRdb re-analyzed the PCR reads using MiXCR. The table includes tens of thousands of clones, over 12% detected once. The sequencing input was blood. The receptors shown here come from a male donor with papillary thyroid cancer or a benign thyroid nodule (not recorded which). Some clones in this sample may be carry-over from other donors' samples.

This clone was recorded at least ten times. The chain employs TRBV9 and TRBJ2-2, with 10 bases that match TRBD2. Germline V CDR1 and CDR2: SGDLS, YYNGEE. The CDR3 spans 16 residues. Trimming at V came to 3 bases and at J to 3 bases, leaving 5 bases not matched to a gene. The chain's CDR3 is CASSDSGRFDTGELFF. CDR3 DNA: TGTGCCAGCAGCGATAGCGGGAGGTTCGACACCGGGGAGCTGTTTTTT.

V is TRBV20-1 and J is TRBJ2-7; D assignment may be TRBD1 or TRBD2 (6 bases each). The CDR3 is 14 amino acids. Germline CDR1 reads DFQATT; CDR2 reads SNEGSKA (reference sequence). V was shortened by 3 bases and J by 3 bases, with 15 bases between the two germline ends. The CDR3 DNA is TGCAGTGCTAGGAGGGGGGAAGGGGTCTACGAGCAGTACTTC. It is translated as CSARRGEGVYEQYF.

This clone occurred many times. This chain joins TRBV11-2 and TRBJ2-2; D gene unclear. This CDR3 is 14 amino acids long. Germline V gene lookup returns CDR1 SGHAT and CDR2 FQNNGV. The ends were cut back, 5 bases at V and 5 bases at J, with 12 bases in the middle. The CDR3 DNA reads TGTGCCAGCAGCCTGGTAGTCGGAACCGGGGAGCTGTTTTTT. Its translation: CASSLVVGTGELFF.

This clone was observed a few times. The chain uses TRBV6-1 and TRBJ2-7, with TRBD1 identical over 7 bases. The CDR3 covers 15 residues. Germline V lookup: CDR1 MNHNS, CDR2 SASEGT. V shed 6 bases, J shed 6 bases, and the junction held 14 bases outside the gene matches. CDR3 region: CASRERWGQTGEQYF. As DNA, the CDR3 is TGTGCCAGCAGAGAAAGGTGGGGACAGACTGGCGAGCAGTACTTC.

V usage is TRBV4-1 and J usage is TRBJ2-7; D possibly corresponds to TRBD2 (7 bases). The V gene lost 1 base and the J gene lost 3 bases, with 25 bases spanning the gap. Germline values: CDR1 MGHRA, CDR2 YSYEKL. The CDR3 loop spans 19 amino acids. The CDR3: CASSQVFSMLGLGGYEQYF. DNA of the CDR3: TGCGCCAGCAGCCAAGTATTCAGTATGTTAGGACTAGGGGGCTACGAGCAGTACTTC.

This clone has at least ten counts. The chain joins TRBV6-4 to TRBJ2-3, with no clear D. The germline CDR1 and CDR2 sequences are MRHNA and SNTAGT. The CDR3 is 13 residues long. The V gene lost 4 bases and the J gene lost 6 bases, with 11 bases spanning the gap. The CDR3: CASSGTDLDTQYF. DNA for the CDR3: TGTGCCAGCAGTGGTACCGACTTGGATACGCAGTATTTT.

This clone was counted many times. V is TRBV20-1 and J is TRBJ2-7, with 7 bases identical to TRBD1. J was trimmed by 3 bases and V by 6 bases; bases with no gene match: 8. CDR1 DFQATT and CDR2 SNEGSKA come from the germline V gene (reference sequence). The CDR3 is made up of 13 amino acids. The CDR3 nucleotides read TGCAGTGCCCAATCGGACAGGCTCTACGAGCAGTACTTC. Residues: CSAQSDRLYEQYF.

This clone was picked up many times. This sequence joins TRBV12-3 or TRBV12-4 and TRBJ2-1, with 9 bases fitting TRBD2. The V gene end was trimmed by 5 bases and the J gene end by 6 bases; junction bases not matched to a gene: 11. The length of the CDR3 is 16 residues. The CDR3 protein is CASSGILLAGINEQFF. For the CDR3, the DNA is TGTGCCAGCAGTGGTATCCTTCTAGCGGGAATCAATGAGCAGTTCTTC.

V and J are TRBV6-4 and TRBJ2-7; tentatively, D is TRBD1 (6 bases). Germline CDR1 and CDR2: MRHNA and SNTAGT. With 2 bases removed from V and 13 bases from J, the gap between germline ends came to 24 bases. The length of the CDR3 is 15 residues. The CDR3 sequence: CASSDPRGRSYGHYF. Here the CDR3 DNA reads TGTGCCAGCAGTGACCCCAGGGGTAGATCCTACGGGCATTACTTC.

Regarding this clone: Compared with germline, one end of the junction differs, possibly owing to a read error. The CDR3 sequence is CASIQERGRGYEQYF. CDR3 coding DNA: TGCGCCAGCATCCAAGAGAGGGGTCGAGGTTACGAGCAGTACTTC. The chain has TRBV4-1 and TRBJ2-7, with D perhaps being TRBD1 or TRBD2 (5 bases each). The germline gives CDR1 MGHRA, CDR2 YSYEKL. This CDR3 is 15 amino acids long.

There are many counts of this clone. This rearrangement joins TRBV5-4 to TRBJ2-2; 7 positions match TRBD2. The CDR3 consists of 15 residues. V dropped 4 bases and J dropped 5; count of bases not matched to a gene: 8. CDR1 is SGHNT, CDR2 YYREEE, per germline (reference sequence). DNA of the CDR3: TGTGCCAGCAGCCTGACGGGACTACCAACCGGGGAGCTGTTTTTT. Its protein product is CASSLTGLPTGELFF.

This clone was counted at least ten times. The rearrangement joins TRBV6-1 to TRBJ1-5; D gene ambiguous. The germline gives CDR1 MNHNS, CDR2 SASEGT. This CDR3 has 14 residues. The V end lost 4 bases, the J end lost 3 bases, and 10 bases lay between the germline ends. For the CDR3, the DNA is TGTGCCAGCAGTGGCGAGGGTATCAATCAGCCCCAGCATTTT. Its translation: CASSGEGINQPQHF.

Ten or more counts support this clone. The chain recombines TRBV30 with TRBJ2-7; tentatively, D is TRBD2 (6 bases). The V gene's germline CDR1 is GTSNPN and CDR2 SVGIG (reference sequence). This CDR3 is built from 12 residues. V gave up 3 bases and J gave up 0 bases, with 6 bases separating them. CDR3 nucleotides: TGTGCCTGGAGCGGGGGCTCCTACGAGCAGTACTTC. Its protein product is CAWSGGSYEQYF.

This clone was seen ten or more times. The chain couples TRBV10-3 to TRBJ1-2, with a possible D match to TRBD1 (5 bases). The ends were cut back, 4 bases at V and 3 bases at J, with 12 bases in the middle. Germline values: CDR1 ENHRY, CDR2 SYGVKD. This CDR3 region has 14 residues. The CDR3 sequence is CAISAQGSDYGYTF. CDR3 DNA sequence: TGTGCCATCAGTGCTCAGGGATCGGACTATGGCTACACCTTC.

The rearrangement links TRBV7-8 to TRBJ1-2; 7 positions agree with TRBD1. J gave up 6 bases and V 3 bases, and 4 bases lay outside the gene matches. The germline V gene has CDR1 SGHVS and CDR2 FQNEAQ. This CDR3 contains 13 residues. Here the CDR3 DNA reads TGTGCCAGCAGCTTGCCCAGGGGGAATGGCTACACCTTC. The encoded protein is CASSLPRGNGYTF.

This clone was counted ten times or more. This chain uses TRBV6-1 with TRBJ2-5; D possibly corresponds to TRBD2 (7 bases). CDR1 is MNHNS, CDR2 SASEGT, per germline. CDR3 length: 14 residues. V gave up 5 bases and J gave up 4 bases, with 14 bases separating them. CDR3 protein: CASSFGGPGETQYF. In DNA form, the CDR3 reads TGTGCCAGCAGTTTCGGGGGGCCCGGAGAGACCCAGTACTTC.

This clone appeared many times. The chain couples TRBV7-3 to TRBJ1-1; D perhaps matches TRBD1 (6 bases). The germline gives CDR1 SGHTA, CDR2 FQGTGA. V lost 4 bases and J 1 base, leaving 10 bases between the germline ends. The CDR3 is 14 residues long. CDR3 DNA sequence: TGTGCCAGCAGCTCAGGACAGCCGAACACTGAAGCTTTCTTT. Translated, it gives CASSSGQPNTEAFF. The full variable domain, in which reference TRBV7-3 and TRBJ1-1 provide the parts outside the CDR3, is GAGVSQTPSNKVTEKGKYVELRCDPISGHTALYWYRQSLGQGPEFLIYFQGTGAADDSGLPNDRFFAVRPEGSVSTLKIQRTERGDSAVYLCASSSGQPNTEAFFGQGTRLTVV.

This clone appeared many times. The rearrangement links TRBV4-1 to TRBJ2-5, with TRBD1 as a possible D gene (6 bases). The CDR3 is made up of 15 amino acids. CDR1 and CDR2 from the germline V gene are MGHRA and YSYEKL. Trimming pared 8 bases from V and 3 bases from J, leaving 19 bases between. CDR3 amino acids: CASGQLGAYEETQYF. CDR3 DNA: TGCGCCAGCGGGCAGCTGGGGGCTTATGAAGAGACCCAGTACTTC.

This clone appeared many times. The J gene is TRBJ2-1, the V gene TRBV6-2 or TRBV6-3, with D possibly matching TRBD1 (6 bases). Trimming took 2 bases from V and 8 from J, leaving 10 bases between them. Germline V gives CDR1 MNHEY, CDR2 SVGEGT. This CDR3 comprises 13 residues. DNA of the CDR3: TGTGCCAGCAGTTACACAGGGATCCATGAGCAGTTCTTC. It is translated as CASSYTGIHEQFF.

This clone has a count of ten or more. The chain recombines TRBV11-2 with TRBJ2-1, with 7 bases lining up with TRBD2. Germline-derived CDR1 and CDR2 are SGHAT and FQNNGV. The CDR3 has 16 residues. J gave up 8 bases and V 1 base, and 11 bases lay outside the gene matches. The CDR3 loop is CASSLGAGVPIDEQFF. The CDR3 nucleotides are TGTGCCAGCAGCTTAGGGGCGGGGGTGCCGATCGATGAGCAGTTCTTC. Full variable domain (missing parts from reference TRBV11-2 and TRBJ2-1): EAGVAQSPRYKIIEKRQSVAFWCNPISGHATLYWYQQILGQGPKLLIQFQNNGVVDDSQLPKDRFSAERLKGVDSTLKIQPAKLEDSAVYLCASSLGAGVPIDEQFFGPGTRLTVL.

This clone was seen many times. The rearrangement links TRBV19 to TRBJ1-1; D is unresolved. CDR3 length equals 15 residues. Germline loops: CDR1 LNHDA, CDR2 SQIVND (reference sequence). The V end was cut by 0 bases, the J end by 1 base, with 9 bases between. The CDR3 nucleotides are TGTGCCAGTAGTATAGATCCTGGCGGGAACACTGAAGCTTTCTTT. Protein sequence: CASSIDPGGNTEAFF.

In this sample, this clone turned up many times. DNA for the CDR3: TGTGCCAGCAGCCAAGAGCCGGGGGGAGGTCAGAACACTGAAGCTTTCTTT. As protein: CASSQEPGGGQNTEAFF. This rearrangement joins TRBV4-2 to TRBJ1-1, with a tentative D call TRBD1 (5 bases). The V end was cut by 0 bases, the J end by 1 base, with 15 bases between. Germline V lookup: CDR1 LGHNA, CDR2 YNFKEQ. The CDR3 has 17 amino acids.

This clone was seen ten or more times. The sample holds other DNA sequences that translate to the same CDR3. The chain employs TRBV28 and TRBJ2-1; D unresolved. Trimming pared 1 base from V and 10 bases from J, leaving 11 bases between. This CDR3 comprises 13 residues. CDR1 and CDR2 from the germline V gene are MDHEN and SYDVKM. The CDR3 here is CASSLYGGLEQFF. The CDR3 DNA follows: TGTGCCAGCAGTTTATATGGTGGCCTGGAGCAGTTCTTC.

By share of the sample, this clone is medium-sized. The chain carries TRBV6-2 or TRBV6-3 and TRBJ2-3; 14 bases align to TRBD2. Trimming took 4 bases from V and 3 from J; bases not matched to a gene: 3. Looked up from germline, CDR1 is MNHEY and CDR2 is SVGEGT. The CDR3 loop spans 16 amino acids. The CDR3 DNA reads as TGTGCCAGCAGTTTTGGGACTAGCGGGAGAACAGATACGCAGTATTTT. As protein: CASSFGTSGRTDTQYF.

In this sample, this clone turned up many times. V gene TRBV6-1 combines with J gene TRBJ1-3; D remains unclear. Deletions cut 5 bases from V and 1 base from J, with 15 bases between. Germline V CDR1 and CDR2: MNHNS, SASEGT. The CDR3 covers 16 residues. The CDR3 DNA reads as TGTGCCAGCAGTCCCTTTAGCCAGATATCTGGAAACACCATATATTTT. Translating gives CASSPFSQISGNTIYF.

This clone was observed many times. Here the CDR3 DNA reads TGTGCCAGCCCCTCCGGGGGTGGGGAGACCCAGTACTTC. Translating it yields CASPSGGGETQYF. The chain combines TRBV27 with TRBJ2-5; possibly TRBD2 for D (6 bases). CDR1 is MNHEY, CDR2 SMNVEV, per germline (reference sequence). V was shortened by 8 bases and J by 5 bases, with 15 bases between the two germline ends. This CDR3 spans 13 amino acids.

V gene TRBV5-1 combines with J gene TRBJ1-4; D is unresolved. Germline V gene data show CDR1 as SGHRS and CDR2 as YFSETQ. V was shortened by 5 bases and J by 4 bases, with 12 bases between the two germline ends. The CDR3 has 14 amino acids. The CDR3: CASSPGDLNEKLFF. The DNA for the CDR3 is TGCGCCAGCAGTCCTGGGGATCTTAATGAAAAACTGTTTTTT.

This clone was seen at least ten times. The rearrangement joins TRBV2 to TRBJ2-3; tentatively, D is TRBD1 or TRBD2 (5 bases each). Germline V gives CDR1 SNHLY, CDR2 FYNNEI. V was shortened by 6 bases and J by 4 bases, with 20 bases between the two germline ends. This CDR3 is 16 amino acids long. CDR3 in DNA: TGTGCCAGCAGGACTGCTGGGACGATTTTGGCAGATACGCAGTATTTT. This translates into CASRTAGTILADTQYF.

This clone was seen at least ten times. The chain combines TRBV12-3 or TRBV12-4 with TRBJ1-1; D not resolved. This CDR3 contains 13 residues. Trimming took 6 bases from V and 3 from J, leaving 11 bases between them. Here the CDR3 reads CASRRSSDTEAFF. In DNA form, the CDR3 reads TGTGCCAGCAGGAGGAGTTCCGACACTGAAGCTTTCTTT.

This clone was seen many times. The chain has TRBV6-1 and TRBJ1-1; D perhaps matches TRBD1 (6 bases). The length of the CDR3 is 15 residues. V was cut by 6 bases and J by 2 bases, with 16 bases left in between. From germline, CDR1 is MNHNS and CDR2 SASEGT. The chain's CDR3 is CASRTRGGENTEAFF. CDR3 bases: TGTGCCAGCAGGACCAGGGGAGGGGAAAACACTGAAGCTTTCTTT.

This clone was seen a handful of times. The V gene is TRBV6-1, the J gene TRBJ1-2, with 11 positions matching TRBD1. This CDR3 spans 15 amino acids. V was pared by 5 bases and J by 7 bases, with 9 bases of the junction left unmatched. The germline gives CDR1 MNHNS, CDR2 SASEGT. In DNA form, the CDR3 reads TGTGCCAGCAGTCACCTGGGACAGGGGGTGGCTGGCTACACCTTC. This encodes CASSHLGQGVAGYTF.